Shown below are 9 T cell receptor beta chains from a single sample sequenced in a study of T cell responses to AZD1222 COVID-19 vaccine. Produced via immunoSEQ multiplex PCR; TCRdb's table is partial and in-frame only. The sample records 130,000 or so clones, about nine tenths being singletons. Sequenced here: peripheral blood, sampled on day 0 of AZD1222 vaccination. All receptors derive from an adult in good health.

The table lists this clone with a count of one. CDR3: CASTSGGRDGEKLFF. CDR3 DNA: TGTGCCAGCACCTCTGGGGGCAGGGATGGAGAAAAACTGTTTTTT. This rearrangement joins TRBV28 to TRBJ1-4; TRBD1 might be the D (6 bases). The CDR3 is 15 residues long. Trimming removed 7 bases at V and 8 bases at J, with 20 bases between. Germline V gene sequence: CDR1 MDHEN, CDR2 SYDVKM.

The V gene is TRBV10-3, the J gene TRBJ1-1; tentatively, D is TRBD1 (6 bases). V was shortened by 9 bases and J by 0 bases, with 14 bases between the two germline ends. The CDR3 is 14 amino acids. Germline CDR1 ENHRY, CDR2 SYGVKD. CDR3 region: CAMKRGLLNTEAFF. CDR3 DNA sequence: TGTGCCATGAAACGGGGGCTCTTGAACACTGAAGCTTTCTTT.

The V call is TRBV3-1 (or the pseudogene TRBV3-2), the J call TRBJ2-1; 10 positions match TRBD2. CDR1 is LGHDT and CDR2 is YNNKEL in the germline V gene (reference sequence). The V gene end was trimmed by 0 bases and the J gene end by 4 bases; junction bases not matched to a gene: 6. The CDR3 length is 17 residues. The CDR3 nucleotides read TGTGCCAGCAGCCAAGAGATTATAGCGGGGGGATACAATGAGCAGTTCTTC. Translated, it gives CASSQEIIAGGYNEQFF.

The genes are TRBV11-2 and TRBJ2-7; D uncertain. The V and J ends lost 6 bases and 5 bases respectively, with 11 bases between them. Germline V CDR1 and CDR2: SGHAT, FQNNGV. This CDR3 spans 12 amino acids. In nucleotides, the CDR3 is TGTGCCAGCAGACCCACCGCCCACGAGCAGTACTTC. Its translation: CASRPTAHEQYF.

This sequence joins TRBV7-3 and TRBJ2-3, with 9 bases that match TRBD2. CDR3 size: 16 residues. V lost 5 bases to trimming and J lost 2 bases; unmatched junction nucleotides: 8. The germline V gene has CDR1 SGHTA and CDR2 FQGTGA. The CDR3 sequence is CASSKQRGAYTDTQYF. The CDR3 DNA is TGTGCCAGCAGCAAGCAGCGGGGGGCCTACACAGATACGCAGTATTTT.

The genes are TRBV5-8 and TRBJ2-7, with D possibly TRBD1 on 6 matching bases. In germline, CDR1 is SGHTS, CDR2 YDEGEE. The CDR3 totals 14 residues. V dropped 2 bases and J dropped 0 bases, with 9 bases sitting between them. The CDR3 spells CASSFTGTSYEQYF. DNA for the CDR3: TGTGCCAGCAGCTTCACAGGGACCTCCTACGAGCAGTACTTC.

Of note for this clone: One end of the junction does not line up with germline, which may come from a read error. This sequence joins TRBV18 and TRBJ1-3; D gene uncertain. Germline CDR1 KGHSH, CDR2 LQKENI. The CDR3 covers 15 residues. The CDR3 region is CASSPLETSGNTIYF. For the CDR3, the DNA is TGTGCCAGCTCGCCACTGGAAACCTCTGGAAACACCATATATTTT.

The rearrangement uses TRBV9 and TRBJ2-7; D unresolved. With 0 bases removed from V and 5 bases from J, the gap between germline ends came to 6 bases. CDR1 and CDR2 (germline): SGDLS, YYNGEE. CDR3 length: 12 amino acids. CDR3 sequence reads: CASSVGFDEQYF. DNA for the CDR3: TGTGCCAGCAGCGTAGGGTTCGACGAGCAGTACTTC.

The V gene is TRBV7-8, the J gene TRBJ2-7; 10 bases are a match to TRBD1. This CDR3 has 14 amino acids. The germline gives CDR1 SGHVS, CDR2 FQNEAQ. The junction had 1 base not matched to a gene; V was cut back by 1 base and J by 4 bases. CDR3 protein: CASSLGDRGYEQYF. The DNA for the CDR3 is TGTGCCAGCAGCTTAGGGGACAGGGGATACGAGCAGTACTTC.